This T cell receptor (beta chain) was observed in a study of blood T cell repertoires in COVID-19. Whole-study context: COVID-19 samples, acute and convalescent, were from the United States, Italy and Spain. T cells, B-cell-depleted T cells, or PBMCs provided the cDNA or gDNA that served as material.

Seattle cases were enrolled at active infection and followed longitudinally. V lost 6 bases, J lost 2 bases, and 7 bases stayed unmatched. CDR1 and CDR2 (germline): LNHDA, SQIVND (reference sequence). This CDR3 has 14 amino acids. Original data processing: From reference gene primer amplification, estimates of nucleated cell counts were derived. Clones were read by immunoSEQ multiplex PCR, and TCRdb kept only the in-frame ones, dropping some. D and trimming were read from the DNA, whereas the V and J calls and clone size are those reported in that table. The table has fewer than 250,000 clones, 80% to 90% seen once.

The specimen was peripheral blood. The TCR originated in a man in his fifties or sixties with COVID-19, enrolled during active disease. The chain combines TRBV19 with TRBJ2-7; 7 bases match TRBD2. This chain's CDR3 is CASRAGLNTYEQYF. CDR3 coding DNA: TGTGCCAGTAGAGCGGGACTCAATACCTACGAGCAGTACTTC.